One sample yielded the 10 T cell receptor beta chains listed below, sequenced in a study of Graves' ophthalmopathy and Graves' hyperthyroidism. Amplification from RNA transcripts yielded the TCR beta CDR3 regions. The first round was an RT-PCR with HTBI primers, and the second round was a multiplex PCR. TCRdb re-analysed the multiplex PCR reads in MiXCR, keeping a single row per CDR3 protein. This table holds a few hundred thousand distinct CDR3 sequences, less than 40% found once. Sample: peripheral blood or thyroid tissue (not recorded which). The origin of the receptors is an adult man with Graves' hyperthyroidism.

The chain carries TRBV10-3 and TRBJ2-7; tentative D call: TRBD1 (6 bases). Germline V gene sequence: CDR1 ENHRY, CDR2 SYGVKD. This CDR3 has 13 residues. CDR3 residues: CVSSSDSSYEQYF. CDR3 nucleotides: TGTGTCAGCAGTTCGGACAGCTCCTACGAGCAGTACTTC.

This clonotype has at least ten counts. The V gene is TRBV10-3, the J gene TRBJ2-2, with TRBD2 matching 12 bases. Per germline, CDR1 ENHRY and CDR2 SYGVKD. This CDR3 has 16 residues. Trimming removed 4 bases from V and 4 bases from J; junction bases left unmatched: 4. The CDR3 coding sequence is TGTGCCATCAGTGGGACTAGCGGGGAATCCACCGGGGAGCTGTTTTTT. Amino acid sequence: CAISGTSGESTGELFF.

This clonotype was seen many times. The J gene is TRBJ1-2, the V gene TRBV19; a weak D match, TRBD1 (5 bases). This CDR3 has 14 residues. The germline V gene encodes CDR1 LNHDA and CDR2 SQIVND (reference sequence). Trimming took off 5 bases at V and 8 bases at J, with 18 bases between the two ends. This CDR3 is CASSPGRKAFGYTF. The CDR3 bases are TGTGCCAGTAGTCCGGGACGGAAGGCATTCGGCTACACCTTC.

This clonotype showed up just a few times. This chain uses TRBV7-2 with TRBJ1-5; D remains ambiguous. The CDR3 runs to 14 residues. The V gene's germline CDR1 is SGHTA and CDR2 FQGNSA. V lost 5 bases, J lost 2 bases, and 10 bases lay in between. The CDR3 region has the DNA TGTGCCAGCAGCGCCCGTTTTGGCAATCAGCCCCAGCATTTT. This sequence encodes CASSARFGNQPQHF.

The table lists this clonotype with many counts. This rearrangement joins TRBV5-6 to TRBJ1-2; D is unresolved. This CDR3 contains 15 residues. Trimming removed 0 bases at V and 2 bases at J, with 11 bases between. Germline assignment: CDR1 SGHDT and CDR2 YYEEEE. CDR3 protein: CASSLVSRINYGYTF. The CDR3 nucleotides are TGTGCCAGCAGCTTGGTATCGCGGATAAACTATGGCTACACCTTC. The whole variable domain, remainder taken from reference TRBV5-6 and TRBJ1-2, is DAGVTQSPTHLIKTRGQQVTLRCSPKSGHDTVSWYQQALGQGPQFIFQYYEEEERQRGNFPDRFSGHQFPNYSSELNVNALLLGDSALYLCASSLVSRINYGYTFGSGTRLTVV.

This chain connects TRBV12-3 or TRBV12-4 to TRBJ1-1, with 7 nucleotides matching TRBD1. J gave up 6 bases and V 6 bases, and 4 bases lay outside the gene matches. The CDR3 loop spans 12 amino acids. This chain's CDR3 is CASRRDRPEAFF. DNA of the CDR3: TGTGCCAGCAGGCGGGACAGACCTGAAGCTTTCTTT.

This clonotype occurred many times. The gene calls are TRBV19 and TRBJ1-1; D possibly corresponds to TRBD1 (5 bases). V lost 2 bases and J lost 7, with 11 bases in between. Germline CDR1 and CDR2: LNHDA and SQIVND (reference sequence). The CDR3 covers 13 residues. This chain's CDR3 is CASSIRGQIEAFF. CDR3 nucleotides: TGTGCCAGTAGTATACGGGGCCAGATTGAAGCTTTCTTT.

In the case of this clonotype: Because it lacks the conserved phenylalanine or tryptophan at the end, this CDR3 is likely a read error. The DNA is omitted, as the CDR3 cannot be located on it reliably, and the CDR3 follows TCRdb's listing. The gene calls are TRBV19 and TRBJ2-5; the table's D call, TRBD2, was not checked against the DNA. The CDR3 extends over 8 residues, inclusive of both ends. Per the germline V gene, CDR1 is LNHDA and CDR2 is SQIVND (reference sequence). The CDR3 is CASSIDAG.

This clonotype is a singleton in its sample. The chain couples TRBV29-1 to TRBJ1-2; D is possibly TRBD1 (5 bases). The CDR3 extends over 11 amino acids. CDR1 and CDR2 from the germline V gene are SQVTM and ANQGSEA. The V end lost 7 bases, the J end lost 6 bases, and 12 bases lay between the germline ends. CDR3 DNA sequence: TGCAGCGAGTGGGGGATCAATGGCTACACCTTC. Translation gives CSEWGINGYTF.

Ten or more counts support this clonotype. The rearrangement joins TRBV10-2 to TRBJ2-2, with 7 bases that match TRBD2. Germline CDR1 and CDR2: WSHSY and SAAADI. This CDR3 contains 13 residues. V gave up 4 bases and J gave up 5 bases; unmatched junction bases: 1. The CDR3 nucleotides read TGCGCCAGCAGTGCCGGGGGGACCGGGGAGCTGTTTTTT. Translating it yields CASSAGGTGELFF.